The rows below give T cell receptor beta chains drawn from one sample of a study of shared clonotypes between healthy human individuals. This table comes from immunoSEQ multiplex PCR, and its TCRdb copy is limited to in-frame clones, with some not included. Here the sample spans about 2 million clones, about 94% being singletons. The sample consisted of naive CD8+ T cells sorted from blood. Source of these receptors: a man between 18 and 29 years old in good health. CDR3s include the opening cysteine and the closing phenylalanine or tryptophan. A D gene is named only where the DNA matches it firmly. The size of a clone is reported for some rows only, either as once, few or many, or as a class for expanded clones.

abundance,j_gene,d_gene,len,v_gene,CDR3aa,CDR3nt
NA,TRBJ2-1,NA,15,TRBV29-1,CSVEGQNGAYNEQFF,TGCAGCGTTGAAGGCCAAAACGGGGCCTACAATGAGCAGTTCTTC
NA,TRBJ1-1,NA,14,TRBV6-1,CASSGRQQNTEAFF,TGTGCCAGCAGTGGACGGCAGCAGAACACTGAAGCTTTCTTT
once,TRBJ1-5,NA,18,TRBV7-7,CASSPEEDITYSNQPQHF,TGTGCTAGCAGCCCCGAGGAGGACATAACGTATAGCAATCAGCCCCAGCATTTT
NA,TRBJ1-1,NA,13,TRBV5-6,CASTMTVNTEAFF,TGTGCCAGCACCATGACAGTAAACACTGAAGCTTTCTTT
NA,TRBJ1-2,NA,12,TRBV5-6,CASSLESYGYTF,TGTGCCAGCAGCTTGGAATCTTATGGCTACACCTTC
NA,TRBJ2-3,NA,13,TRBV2,CASSEYRGSTQYF,TGTGCCAGCAGTGAATATCGGGGGAGTACGCAGTATTTT
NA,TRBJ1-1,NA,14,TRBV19,CASSSRDMNTEAFF,TGTGCCAGTAGTAGCCGGGACATGAACACTGAAGCTTTCTTT
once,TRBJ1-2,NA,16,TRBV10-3,CAISESGKATNYGYTF,TGTGCCATCAGTGAGTCTGGGAAAGCAACAAACTATGGCTACACCTTC
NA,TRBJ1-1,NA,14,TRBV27,CASSSLDRNTEAFF,TGTGCCAGCAGTTCCTTGGACAGAAACACTGAAGCTTTCTTT
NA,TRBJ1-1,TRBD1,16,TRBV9,CASSLRTGGGNTEAFF,TGTGCCAGCAGCCTACGGACAGGGGGCGGGAACACTGAAGCTTTCTTT
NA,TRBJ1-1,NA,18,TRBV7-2,CASSLGSDIPDRATEAFF,TGTGCCAGCAGCTTAGGGTCCGACATACCCGACCGAGCCACTGAAGCTTTCTTT
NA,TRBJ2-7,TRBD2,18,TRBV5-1,CASSLGLAGAAISYEQYF,TGCGCCAGCAGCTTGGGACTAGCGGGGGCCGCTATCTCCTACGAGCAGTACTTC
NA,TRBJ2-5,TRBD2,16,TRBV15,CATSERADGGQETQYF,TGTGCCACCAGCGAGCGGGCGGACGGGGGGCAAGAGACCCAGTACTTC
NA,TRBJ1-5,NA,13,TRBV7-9,CASSPGGGQPQHF,TGTGCCAGCAGTCCAGGAGGCGGGCAGCCCCAGCATTTT
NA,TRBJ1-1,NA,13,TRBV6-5,CASSYEGSTEAFF,TGTGCCAGCAGTTACGAGGGAAGCACTGAAGCTTTCTTT
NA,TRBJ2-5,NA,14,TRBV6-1,CASPQGLFWETQYF,TGTGCCAGCCCACAAGGGCTGTTTTGGGAGACCCAGTACTTC
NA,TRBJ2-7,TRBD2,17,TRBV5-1,CASSVGLAGVPAYEQYF,TGCGCCAGCAGCGTGGGACTAGCGGGAGTCCCGGCCTACGAGCAGTACTTC
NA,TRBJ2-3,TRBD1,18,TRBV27,CASSFRQGWVTSTDTQYF,TGTGCCAGCAGTTTCCGACAGGGCTGGGTCACTAGCACAGATACGCAGTATTTT
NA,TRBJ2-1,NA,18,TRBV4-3,CASSQDRRGASSYNEQFF,TGCGCCAGCAGCCAAGATCGGAGGGGGGCGAGCTCCTACAATGAGCAGTTCTTC
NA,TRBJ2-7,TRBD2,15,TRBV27,CASSDTSGGANEQYF,TGTGCCAGCAGTGACACTAGCGGGGGGGCCAACGAGCAGTACTTC
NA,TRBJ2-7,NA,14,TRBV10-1,CASSEFSRRDEQYF,TGCGCCAGCAGTGAGTTTTCCAGGAGAGACGAGCAGTACTTC
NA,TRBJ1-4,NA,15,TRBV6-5,CASRPTVGANEKLFF,TGTGCCAGCAGGCCTACGGTGGGAGCTAATGAAAAACTGTTTTTT
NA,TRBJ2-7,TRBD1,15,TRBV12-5,CASGLIRQGADEQYF,TGTGCTAGTGGTTTGATAAGACAGGGGGCGGACGAGCAGTACTTC
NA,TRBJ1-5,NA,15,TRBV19,CASRFGAGGNQPQHF,TGTGCCAGTAGATTTGGAGCAGGGGGCAATCAGCCCCAGCATTTT
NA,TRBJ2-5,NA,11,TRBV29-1,CSVEEWGTQYF,TGCAGCGTTGAAGAATGGGGTACCCAGTACTTC
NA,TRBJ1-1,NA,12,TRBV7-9,CASSTLGTEAFF,TGTGCCAGCAGCACCCTCGGGACTGAAGCTTTCTTT
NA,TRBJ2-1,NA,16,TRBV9,CASSVGWGASYNEQFF,TGTGCCAGCAGCGTAGGGTGGGGGGCTTCCTACAATGAGCAGTTCTTC
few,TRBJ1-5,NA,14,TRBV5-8,CASSLSTANQPQHF,TGTGCCAGCAGCTTGTCCACAGCAAATCAGCCCCAGCATTTT
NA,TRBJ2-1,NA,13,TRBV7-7,CASSLLRNAEQFF,TGTGCTAGCAGCTTATTACGGAATGCTGAGCAGTTCTTC
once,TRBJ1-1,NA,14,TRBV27,CASSLTQGWTEAFF,TGTGCCAGCAGTCTCACACAGGGATGGACTGAAGCTTTCTTT
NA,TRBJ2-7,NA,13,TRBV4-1,CASSGWPPDEQYF,TGCGCCAGCAGCGGGTGGCCCCCTGACGAGCAGTACTTC
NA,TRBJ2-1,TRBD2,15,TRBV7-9,CASSWWASGSHEQFF,TGTGCCAGCAGCTGGTGGGCTAGCGGGAGCCATGAGCAGTTCTTC
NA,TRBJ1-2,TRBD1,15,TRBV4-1,CASSQTIQGNYGYTF,TGCGCCAGCAGCCAAACGATACAGGGGAATTATGGCTACACCTTC
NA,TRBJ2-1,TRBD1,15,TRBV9,CASRTGTGSSDEQFF,TGTGCCAGCAGGACCGGGACAGGGTCTTCGGATGAGCAGTTCTTC
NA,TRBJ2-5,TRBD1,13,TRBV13,CASSSGQLETQYF,TGTGCCAGCAGCTCGGGACAGTTGGAGACCCAGTACTTC
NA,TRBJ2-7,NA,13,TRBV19,CASSPSEDYEQYF,TGTGCCAGTAGCCCATCGGAGGACTACGAGCAGTACTTC
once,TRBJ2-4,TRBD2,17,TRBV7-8,CASSPHPGTSGGHIQYF,TGTGCCAGCAGCCCGCACCCCGGGACTAGCGGGGGGCACATTCAGTACTTC
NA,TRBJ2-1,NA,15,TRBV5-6,CASSRGQSSYNEQFF,TGTGCCAGCAGCAGAGGACAGAGCTCCTACAATGAGCAGTTCTTC
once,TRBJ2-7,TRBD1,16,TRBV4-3,CASSHPGQGAHYEQYF,TGCGCCAGCAGCCACCCCGGACAGGGGGCGCACTACGAGCAGTACTTC
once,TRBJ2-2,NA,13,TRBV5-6,CASSLWNTGELFF,TGTGCCAGCAGCTTGTGGAACACCGGGGAGCTGTTTTTT
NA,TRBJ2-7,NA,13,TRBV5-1,CASSLRQSYEQYF,TGCGCCAGCAGCTTGAGACAGTCCTACGAGCAGTACTTC
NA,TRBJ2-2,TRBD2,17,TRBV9,CASSVQLAAANTGELFF,TGTGCCAGCAGCGTTCAACTAGCGGCCGCGAACACCGGGGAGCTGTTTTTT
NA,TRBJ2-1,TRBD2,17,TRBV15,CATSREPLAGGNNEQFF,TGTGCCACCAGCAGAGAGCCCCTAGCGGGAGGTAACAATGAGCAGTTCTTC
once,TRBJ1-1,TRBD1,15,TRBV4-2,CASSQSNRGDTEAFF,TGTGCCAGCAGCCAATCAAACAGGGGGGACACTGAAGCTTTCTTT
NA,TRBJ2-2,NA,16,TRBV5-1,CASSLKIGHDAGELFF,TGCGCCAGCAGCTTGAAGATCGGACATGATGCTGGGGAGCTGTTTTTT
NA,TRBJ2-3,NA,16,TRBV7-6,CASSLASGGPAHTQYF,TGTGCCAGCAGCTTAGCATCTGGCGGCCCGGCCCATACGCAGTATTTT
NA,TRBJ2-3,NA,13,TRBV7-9,CASSSDEPDTQYF,TGTGCCAGCAGCTCGGACGAGCCAGATACGCAGTATTTT
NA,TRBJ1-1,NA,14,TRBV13,CASSLAGENTEAFF,TGTGCCAGCAGCTTAGCAGGGGAGAACACTGAAGCTTTCTTT
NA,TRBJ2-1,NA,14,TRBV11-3,CASSARSGLREQFF,TGTGCCAGCAGCGCAAGGTCGGGCCTTAGGGAGCAGTTCTTC
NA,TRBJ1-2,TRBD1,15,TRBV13,CASSVGQAKIYGYTF,TGTGCCAGCAGCGTAGGACAGGCCAAAATCTATGGCTACACCTTC
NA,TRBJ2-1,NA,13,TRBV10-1,CASSDRRYNEQFF,TGCGCCAGCAGTGACAGGCGGTACAATGAGCAGTTCTTC
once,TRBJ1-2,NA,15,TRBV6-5,CASSYSPGDLYGYTF,TGTGCCAGCAGTTACTCTCCAGGGGACTTATATGGCTACACCTTC
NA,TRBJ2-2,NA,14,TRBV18,CASSPKERSGELFF,TGTGCCAGCTCACCAAAGGAGCGCTCCGGGGAGCTGTTTTTT